This T cell receptor beta chain was documented in a study of T cells in localized non-small cell lung cancer (dated by TCRdb to 2020 to 2022). Looking at the study overall: T cell repertoires of about 230 early-stage NSCLC patients were analyzed, with tumors being compared against uninvolved tumor-adjacent lungs. Of the NSCLC patients, 129 were male and approximately 110 were female, and the mean age was about 69 years. The cohort consisted of 200 to 250 treatment-naive NSCLC patients whose localized lung tumors had been resected. On the study overall, not on this receptor specifically: Because the study design was exploratory, TCR variables were selected using unadjusted p-values without false-discovery rate correction. Longer overall survival was associated with higher blood T cell density, whereas shorter survival was associated with higher adjacent-lung clonality. A median of around 57 of the top 100 tumor clones turned up in the paired uninvolved adjacent lung, and 25 to 35 of those clones also ranked among the top 100 of that same adjacent lung. The highest T cell clonality was observed in uninvolved tumor-adjacent lung, where clonality exceeded that of tumor, suggesting that antigenic responses were more focused in uninvolved tumor-adjacent lung. Because multi-region sequencing of the tumors was not done, intratumor heterogeneity could not be ruled out.

TCR beta CDR3 regions were sequenced from DNA using the immunoSEQ Assay. The published analysis was carried out like this. T cell density was computed as TCR beta template counts normalized to usable DNA estimated by amplifying housekeeping genes. Using the preseqR package, richness was estimated by extrapolating to 120,000 templates for tissue samples and 400,000 templates for PBMC samples. Clonality was defined as one minus Pielou's evenness. Tissue-enriched TCRs were identified by differential abundance testing using productive amino-acid clonotypes, minimum total count 5 and alpha 0.1. The Jaccard Index and the Morisita Overlap Index were used to measure repertoire overlap between compartments. TCR beta CDR3s were clustered by GLIPH together with public tetramer-defined viral CDR3s, and at least three viral sequences plus V-gene enrichment were required for viral motifs. TCRdb limited this immuneACCESS table to in-frame rearrangements with V and J called. A share of clones is missing; checked studies link under half to unresolved V genes, and the rest is unexplained. V and J calls and clone size are copied from that table; D and trimming were computed from the DNA. For this sample the table gives about 30,000 clones, of which around 90% were detected only once. Together, the top ten hold approximately 6.8% of the sample.

From the cysteine up to the phenylalanine, the CDR3 has a length of 16 residues. Left in the record is the CDR3 DNA by itself, 48 bases read in frame from the first base. CDR1 and CDR2, per the germline V gene, are SGHRS and YFSETQ. The junction shows trimming of 3 bases on V and 4 bases on J, and the gene matches do not reach 5 bases of it. As for this clone: The antigen this receptor binds is unknown. Base qualities are not recorded, but no much larger clone differs from it by a single base.

At diagnosis, tumor, uninvolved tumor-adjacent lung and peripheral blood were collected and then preserved as a mix of FFPE and fresh-frozen material. For TCR repertoire profiling, the blood samples were analyzed as peripheral blood mononuclear cells. The sequence came from a male donor aged 60 or older with stage I lung adenocarcinoma. Recombination joined TRBV5-1 with TRBJ2-3; TRBD2 lines up with 13 middle nucleotides. Here the sequenced sample was peripheral blood, taken before any cancer treatment. CDR3 protein: CASSSAGTSGADTQYF. The DNA reads TGCGCCAGCAGCTCGGCCGGGACTAGCGGGGCAGATACGCAGTATTTT.